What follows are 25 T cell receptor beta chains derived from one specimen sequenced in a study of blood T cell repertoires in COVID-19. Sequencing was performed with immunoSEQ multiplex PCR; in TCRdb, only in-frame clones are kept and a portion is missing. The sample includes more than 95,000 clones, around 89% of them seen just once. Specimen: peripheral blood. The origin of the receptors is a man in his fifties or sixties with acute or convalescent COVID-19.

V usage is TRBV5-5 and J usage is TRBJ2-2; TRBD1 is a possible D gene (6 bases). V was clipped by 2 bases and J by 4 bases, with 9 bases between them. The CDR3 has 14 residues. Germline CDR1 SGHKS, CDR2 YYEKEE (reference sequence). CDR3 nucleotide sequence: TGTGCCAGCAGCTTAGGGGGATTCACCGGGGAGCTGTTTTTT. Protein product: CASSLGGFTGELFF. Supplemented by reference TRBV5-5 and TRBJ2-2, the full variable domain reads DAGVTQSPTHLIKTRGQQVTLRCSPISGHKSVSWYQQVLGQGPQFIFQYYEKEERGRGNFPDRFSARQFPNYSSELNVNALLLGDSALYLCASSLGGFTGELFFGEGSRLTVL.

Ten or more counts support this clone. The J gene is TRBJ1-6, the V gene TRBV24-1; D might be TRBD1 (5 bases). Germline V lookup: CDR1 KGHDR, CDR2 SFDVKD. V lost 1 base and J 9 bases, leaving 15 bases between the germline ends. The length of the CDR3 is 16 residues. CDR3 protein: CATSDLRGTIGSPLHF. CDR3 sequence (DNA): TGTGCCACCAGTGATTTACGGGGGACCATAGGTTCACCCCTCCACTTT.

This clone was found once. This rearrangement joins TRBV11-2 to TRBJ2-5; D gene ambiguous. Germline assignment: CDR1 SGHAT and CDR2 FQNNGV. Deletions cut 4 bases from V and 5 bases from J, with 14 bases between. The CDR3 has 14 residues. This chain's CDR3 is CASSSRLEAETQYF. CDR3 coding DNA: TGTGCCAGCAGCTCCCGCCTTGAGGCCGAGACCCAGTACTTC.

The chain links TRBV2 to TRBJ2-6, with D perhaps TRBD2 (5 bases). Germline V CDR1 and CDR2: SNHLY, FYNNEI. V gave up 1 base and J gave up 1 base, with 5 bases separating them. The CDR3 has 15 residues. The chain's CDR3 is CASSEGGSGANVLTF. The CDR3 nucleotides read TGTGCCAGCAGTGAAGGCGGGTCTGGGGCCAACGTCCTGACTTTC.

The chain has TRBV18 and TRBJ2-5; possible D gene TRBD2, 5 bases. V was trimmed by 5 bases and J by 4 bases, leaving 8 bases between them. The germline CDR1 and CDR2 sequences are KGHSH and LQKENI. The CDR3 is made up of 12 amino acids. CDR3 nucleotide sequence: TGTGCCAGCTCAAAGGCGGGAGAGACCCAGTACTTC. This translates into CASSKAGETQYF.

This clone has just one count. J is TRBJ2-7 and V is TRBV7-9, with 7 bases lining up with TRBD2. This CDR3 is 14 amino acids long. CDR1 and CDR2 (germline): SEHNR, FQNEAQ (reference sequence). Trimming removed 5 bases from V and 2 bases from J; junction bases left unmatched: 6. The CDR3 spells CASSPLGGTYEQYF. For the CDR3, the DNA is TGTGCCAGCAGCCCCTTGGGGGGGACCTACGAGCAGTACTTC.

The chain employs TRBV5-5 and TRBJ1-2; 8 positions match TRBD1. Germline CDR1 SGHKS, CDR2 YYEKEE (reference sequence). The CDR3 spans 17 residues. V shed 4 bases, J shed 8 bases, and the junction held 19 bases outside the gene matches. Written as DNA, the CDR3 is TGTGCCAGCAGCCCGGACGCTCACCTGACAGGGGCGGCGGGCTACACCTTC. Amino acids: CASSPDAHLTGAAGYTF.

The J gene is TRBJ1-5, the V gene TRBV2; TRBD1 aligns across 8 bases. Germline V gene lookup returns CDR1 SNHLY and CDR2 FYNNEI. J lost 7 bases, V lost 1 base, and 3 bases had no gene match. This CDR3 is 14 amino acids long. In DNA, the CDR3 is TGTGCCAGCAGTGAAGACAGGGGGGGACAGCCCCAGCATTTT. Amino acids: CASSEDRGGQPQHF.

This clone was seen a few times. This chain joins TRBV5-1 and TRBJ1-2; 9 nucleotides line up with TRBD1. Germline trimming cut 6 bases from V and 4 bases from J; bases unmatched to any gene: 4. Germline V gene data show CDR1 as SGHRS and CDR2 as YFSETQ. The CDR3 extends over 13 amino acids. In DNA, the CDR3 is TGCGCCAGCAATCCGGGACAGGGCTATGGCTACACCTTC. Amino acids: CASNPGQGYGYTF.

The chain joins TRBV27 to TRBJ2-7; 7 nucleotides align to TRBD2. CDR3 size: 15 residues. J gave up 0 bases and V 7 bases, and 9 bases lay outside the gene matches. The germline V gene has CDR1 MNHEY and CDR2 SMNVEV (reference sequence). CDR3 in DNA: TGTGCCAGCAACCCAAGCGGGGCCAGCTCCTACGAGCAGTACTTC. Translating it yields CASNPSGASSYEQYF.

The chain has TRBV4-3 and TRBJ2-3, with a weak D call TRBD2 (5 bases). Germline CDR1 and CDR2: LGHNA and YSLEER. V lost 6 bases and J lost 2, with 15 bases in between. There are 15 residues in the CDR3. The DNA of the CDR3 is TGCGCCAGCAGTCTCTCCCGCGGGCCCACAGATACGCAGTATTTT. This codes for CASSLSRGPTDTQYF.

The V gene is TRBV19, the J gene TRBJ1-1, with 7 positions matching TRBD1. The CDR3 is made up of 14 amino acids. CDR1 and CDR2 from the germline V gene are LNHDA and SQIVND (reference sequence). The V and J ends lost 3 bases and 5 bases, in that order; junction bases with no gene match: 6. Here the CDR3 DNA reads TGTGCCAGTAGTATGCCCCAGGGGGGTACTGAAGCTTTCTTT. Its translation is CASSMPQGGTEAFF.

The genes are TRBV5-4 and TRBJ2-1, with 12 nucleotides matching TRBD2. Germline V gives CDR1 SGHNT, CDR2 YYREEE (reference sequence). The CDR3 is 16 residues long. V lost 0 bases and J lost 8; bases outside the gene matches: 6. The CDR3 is CASSLGGLAGGDEQFF. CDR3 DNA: TGTGCCAGCAGCTTGGGTGGGCTAGCGGGAGGGGATGAGCAGTTCTTC.

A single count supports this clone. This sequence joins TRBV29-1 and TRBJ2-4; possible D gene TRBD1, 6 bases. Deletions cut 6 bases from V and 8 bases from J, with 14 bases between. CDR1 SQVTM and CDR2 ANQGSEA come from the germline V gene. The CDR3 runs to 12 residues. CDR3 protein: CSVTGSWDIQYF. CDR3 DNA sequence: TGCAGCGTCACAGGGTCGTGGGACATTCAGTACTTC.

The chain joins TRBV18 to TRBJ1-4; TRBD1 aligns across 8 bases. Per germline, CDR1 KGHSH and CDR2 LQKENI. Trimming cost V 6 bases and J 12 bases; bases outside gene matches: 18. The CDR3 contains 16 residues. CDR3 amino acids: CASSQQGQGVAVELFF. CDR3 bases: TGTGCCAGCTCCCAGCAAGGACAGGGAGTGGCAGTGGAACTGTTTTTT.

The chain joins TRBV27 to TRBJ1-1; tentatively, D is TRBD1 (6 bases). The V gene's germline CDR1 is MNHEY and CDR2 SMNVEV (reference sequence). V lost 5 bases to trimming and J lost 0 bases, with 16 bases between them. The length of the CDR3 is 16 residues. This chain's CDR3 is CASSPFIRGLNTEAFF. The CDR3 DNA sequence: TGTGCCAGCAGTCCTTTTATAAGGGGGTTGAACACTGAAGCTTTCTTT.

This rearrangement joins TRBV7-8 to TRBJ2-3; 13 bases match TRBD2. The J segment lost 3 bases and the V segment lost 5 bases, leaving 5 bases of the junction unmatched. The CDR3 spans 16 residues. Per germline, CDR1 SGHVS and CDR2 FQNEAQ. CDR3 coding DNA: TGTGCCAGCAGCGCAGGACTAGCGGGAGTAACAGATACGCAGTATTTT. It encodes CASSAGLAGVTDTQYF.

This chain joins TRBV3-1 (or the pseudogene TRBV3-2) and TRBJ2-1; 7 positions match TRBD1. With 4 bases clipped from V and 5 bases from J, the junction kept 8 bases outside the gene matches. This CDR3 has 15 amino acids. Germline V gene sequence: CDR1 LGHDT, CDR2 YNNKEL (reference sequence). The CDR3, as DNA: TGTGCCAGCAGCCGATTCCGGGACAGAAACAATGAGCAGTTCTTC. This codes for CASSRFRDRNNEQFF.

The CDR3 nucleotides are TGCGCCAGCAGCCTAGAGGGAAGCACGCAGTATTTT. Its translation is CASSLEGSTQYF. This chain links TRBV5-1 with TRBJ2-3, with D possibly being TRBD2 (5 bases). Germline V gene data show CDR1 as SGHRS and CDR2 as YFSETQ. Between the trimmed V and J ends, which lost 4 bases and 9 bases, there was a span of 12 bases. This CDR3 region has 12 residues.

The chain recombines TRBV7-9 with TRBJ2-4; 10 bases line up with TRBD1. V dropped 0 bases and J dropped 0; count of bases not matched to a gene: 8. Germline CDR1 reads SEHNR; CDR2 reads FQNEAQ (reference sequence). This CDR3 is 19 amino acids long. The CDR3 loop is CASSLAPWTGGIAKNIQYF. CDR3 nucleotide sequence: TGTGCCAGCAGCTTAGCCCCTTGGACAGGGGGAATAGCCAAAAACATTCAGTACTTC.

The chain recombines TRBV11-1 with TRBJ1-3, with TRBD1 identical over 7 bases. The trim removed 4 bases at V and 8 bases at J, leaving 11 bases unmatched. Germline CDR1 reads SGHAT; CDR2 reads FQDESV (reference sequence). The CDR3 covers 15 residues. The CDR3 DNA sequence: TGTGCCAGCAGCTCCCCTCGGACAGGAACCGACACCATATATTTT. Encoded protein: CASSSPRTGTDTIYF. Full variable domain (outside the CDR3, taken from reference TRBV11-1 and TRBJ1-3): EAEVAQSPRYKITEKSQAVAFWCDPISGHATLYWYRQILGQGPELLVQFQDESVVDDSQLPKDRFSAERLKGVDSTLKIQPAELGDSAMYLCASSSPRTGTDTIYFGEGSWLTVV.

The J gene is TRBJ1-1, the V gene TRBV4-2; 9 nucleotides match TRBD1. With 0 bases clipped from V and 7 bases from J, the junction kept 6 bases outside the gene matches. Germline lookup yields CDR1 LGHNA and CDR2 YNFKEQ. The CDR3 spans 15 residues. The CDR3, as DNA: TGTGCCAGCAGCCAAGAGCCGGGACAGGGCGATGAAGCTTTCTTT. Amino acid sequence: CASSQEPGQGDEAFF.

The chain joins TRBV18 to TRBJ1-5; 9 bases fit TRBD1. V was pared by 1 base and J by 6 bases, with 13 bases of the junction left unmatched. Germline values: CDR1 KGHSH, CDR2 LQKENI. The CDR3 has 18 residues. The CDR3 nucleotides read TGTGCCAGCTCACCACGGGACAGGGTCTTAGGGGGTGGTCAGCCCCAGCATTTT. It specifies CASSPRDRVLGGGQPQHF.

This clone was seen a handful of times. The CDR3 loop reads CASRAGNSYGYTF. CDR3 nucleotides: TGTGCCAGCAGGGCCGGGAACAGCTATGGCTACACCTTC. This chain uses TRBV12-3 or TRBV12-4 with TRBJ1-2; D not certain. The CDR3 is 13 residues long. V lost 6 bases and J 4 bases, leaving 12 bases between the germline ends.

The CDR3 reads CASRSLAGTHNEQFF. CDR3 sequence (DNA): TGTGCCAGTAGGTCGTTAGCGGGAACCCACAATGAGCAGTTCTTC. V usage is TRBV19 and J usage is TRBJ2-1, with TRBD2 identical over 8 bases. V dropped 6 bases and J dropped 5; count of bases not matched to a gene: 9. Germline CDR1 and CDR2: LNHDA and SQIVND (reference sequence). The CDR3 spans 15 residues.